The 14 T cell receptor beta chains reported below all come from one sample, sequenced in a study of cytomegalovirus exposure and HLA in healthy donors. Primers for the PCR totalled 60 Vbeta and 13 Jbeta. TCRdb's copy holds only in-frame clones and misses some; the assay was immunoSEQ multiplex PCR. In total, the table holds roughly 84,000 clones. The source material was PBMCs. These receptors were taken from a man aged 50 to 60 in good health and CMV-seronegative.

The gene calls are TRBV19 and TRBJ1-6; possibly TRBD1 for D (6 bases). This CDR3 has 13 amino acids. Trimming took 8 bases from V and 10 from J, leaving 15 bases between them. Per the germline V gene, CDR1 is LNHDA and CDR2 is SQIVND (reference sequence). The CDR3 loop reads CASEKQGTSPLHF. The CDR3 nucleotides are TGTGCCAGTGAAAAACAGGGAACGTCACCCCTCCACTTT.

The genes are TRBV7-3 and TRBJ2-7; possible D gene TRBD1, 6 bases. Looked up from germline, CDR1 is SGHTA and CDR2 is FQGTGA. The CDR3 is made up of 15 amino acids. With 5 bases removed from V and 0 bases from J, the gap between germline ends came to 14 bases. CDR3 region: CASSPSGGGSYEQYF. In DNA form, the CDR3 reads TGTGCCAGCAGCCCCAGTGGGGGCGGCTCCTACGAGCAGTACTTC.

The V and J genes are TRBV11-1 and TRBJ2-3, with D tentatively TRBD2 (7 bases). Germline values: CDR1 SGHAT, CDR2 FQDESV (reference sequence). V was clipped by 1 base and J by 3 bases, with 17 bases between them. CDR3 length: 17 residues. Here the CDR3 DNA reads TGTGCCAGCAGCTTAGTAGGGGGGGAAAGGGGGACAGATACGCAGTATTTT. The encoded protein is CASSLVGGERGTDTQYF.

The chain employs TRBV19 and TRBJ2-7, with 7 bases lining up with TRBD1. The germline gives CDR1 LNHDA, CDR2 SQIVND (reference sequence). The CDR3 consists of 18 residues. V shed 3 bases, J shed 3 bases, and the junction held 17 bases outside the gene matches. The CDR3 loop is CASSISALDRVVLYEQYF. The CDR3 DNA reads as TGTGCCAGTAGTATTTCAGCGCTCGACAGGGTAGTACTCTACGAGCAGTACTTC.

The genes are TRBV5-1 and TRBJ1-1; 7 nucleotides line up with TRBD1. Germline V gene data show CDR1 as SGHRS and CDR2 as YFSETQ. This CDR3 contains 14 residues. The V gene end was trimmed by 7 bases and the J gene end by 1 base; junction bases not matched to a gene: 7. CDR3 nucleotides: TGCGCCAGCCAAACAGGGGCATCGAACACTGAAGCTTTCTTT. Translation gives CASQTGASNTEAFF.

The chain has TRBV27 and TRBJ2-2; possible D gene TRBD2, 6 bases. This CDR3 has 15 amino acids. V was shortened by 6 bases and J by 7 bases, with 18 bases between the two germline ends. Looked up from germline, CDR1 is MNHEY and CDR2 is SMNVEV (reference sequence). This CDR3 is CASSSAWAGGGELFF. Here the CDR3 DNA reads TGTGCCAGCAGCTCCGCCTGGGCCGGGGGCGGGGAGCTGTTTTTT.

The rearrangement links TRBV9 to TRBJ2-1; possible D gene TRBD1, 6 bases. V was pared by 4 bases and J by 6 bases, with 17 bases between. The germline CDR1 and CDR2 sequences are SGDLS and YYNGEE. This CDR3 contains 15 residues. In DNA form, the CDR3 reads TGTGCCAGCAGCCCTACAGGGATTTTCGGCAATGAGCAGTTCTTC. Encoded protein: CASSPTGIFGNEQFF.

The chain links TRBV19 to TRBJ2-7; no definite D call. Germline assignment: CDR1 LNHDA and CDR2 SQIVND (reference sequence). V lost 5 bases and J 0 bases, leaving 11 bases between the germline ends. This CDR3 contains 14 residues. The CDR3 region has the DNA TGTGCCAGTAGTTTCCGTACATCCTCCTACGAGCAGTACTTC. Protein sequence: CASSFRTSSYEQYF.

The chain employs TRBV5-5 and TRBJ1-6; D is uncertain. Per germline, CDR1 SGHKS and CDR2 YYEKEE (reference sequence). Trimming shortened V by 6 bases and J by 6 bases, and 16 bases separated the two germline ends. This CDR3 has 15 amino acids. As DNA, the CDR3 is TGTGCCAGCATCCCTTTCGTCGGGGTTAATTCACCCCTCCACTTT. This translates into CASIPFVGVNSPLHF.

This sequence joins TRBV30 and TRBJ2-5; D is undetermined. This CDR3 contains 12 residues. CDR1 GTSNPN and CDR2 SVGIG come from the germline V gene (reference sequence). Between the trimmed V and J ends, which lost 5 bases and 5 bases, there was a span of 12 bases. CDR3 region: CAWRSVRETQYF. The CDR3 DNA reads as TGTGCCTGGCGGTCGGTGAGGGAGACCCAGTACTTC.

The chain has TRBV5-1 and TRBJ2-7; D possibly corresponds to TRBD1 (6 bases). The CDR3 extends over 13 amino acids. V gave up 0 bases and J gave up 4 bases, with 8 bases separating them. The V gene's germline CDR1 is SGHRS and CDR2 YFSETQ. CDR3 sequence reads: CASSLARGYEQYF. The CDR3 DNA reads TGCGCCAGCAGCTTGGCCAGGGGTTACGAGCAGTACTTC. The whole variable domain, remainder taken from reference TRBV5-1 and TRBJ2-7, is KAGVTQTPRYLIKTRGQQVTLSCSPISGHRSVSWYQQTPGQGLQFLFEYFSETQRNKGNFPGRFSGRQFSNSRSEMNVSTLELGDSALYLCASSLARGYEQYFGPGTRLTVT.

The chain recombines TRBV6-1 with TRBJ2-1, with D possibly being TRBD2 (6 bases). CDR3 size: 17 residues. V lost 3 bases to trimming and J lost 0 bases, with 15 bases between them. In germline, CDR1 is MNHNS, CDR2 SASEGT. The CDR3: CASSEGGLLSSYNEQFF. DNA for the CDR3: TGTGCCAGCAGTGAGGGAGGACTCTTGAGCTCCTACAATGAGCAGTTCTTC.

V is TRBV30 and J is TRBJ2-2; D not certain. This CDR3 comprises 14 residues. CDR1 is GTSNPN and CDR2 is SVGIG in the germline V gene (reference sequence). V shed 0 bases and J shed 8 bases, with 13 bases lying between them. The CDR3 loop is CAWSVRLLSGELFF. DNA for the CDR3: TGTGCCTGGAGTGTGCGGCTCCTTTCGGGGGAGCTGTTTTTT.

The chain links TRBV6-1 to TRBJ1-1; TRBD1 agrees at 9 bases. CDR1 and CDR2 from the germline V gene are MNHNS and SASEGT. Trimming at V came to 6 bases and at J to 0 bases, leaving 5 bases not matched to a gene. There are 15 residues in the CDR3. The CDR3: CASRTGQGMNTEAFF. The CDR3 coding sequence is TGTGCCAGCAGAACCGGACAGGGGATGAACACTGAAGCTTTCTTT.